This T cell receptor (beta chain) was sequenced in a study of control samples from healthy donors and cancer patients. This table comes from immunoSEQ multiplex PCR, and its TCRdb copy is limited to in-frame clones, with some not included. The table has 76,000 or so clones, around 90% seen once. In germline, CDR1 is MGHRA, CDR2 YSYEKL. J was trimmed by 4 bases and V by 3 bases; bases with no gene match: 4. This CDR3 has 15 residues. The sequenced sample was PBMCs. The sequence was collected from a woman aged 45-60 years with colorectal cancer. The chain carries TRBV4-1 and TRBJ1-5, with 9 bases lining up with TRBD1. The CDR3, as DNA: TGCGCCAGCAGCCACGGGGACAGGGAAAATCAGCCCCAGCATTTT. It specifies CASSHGDRENQPQHF.